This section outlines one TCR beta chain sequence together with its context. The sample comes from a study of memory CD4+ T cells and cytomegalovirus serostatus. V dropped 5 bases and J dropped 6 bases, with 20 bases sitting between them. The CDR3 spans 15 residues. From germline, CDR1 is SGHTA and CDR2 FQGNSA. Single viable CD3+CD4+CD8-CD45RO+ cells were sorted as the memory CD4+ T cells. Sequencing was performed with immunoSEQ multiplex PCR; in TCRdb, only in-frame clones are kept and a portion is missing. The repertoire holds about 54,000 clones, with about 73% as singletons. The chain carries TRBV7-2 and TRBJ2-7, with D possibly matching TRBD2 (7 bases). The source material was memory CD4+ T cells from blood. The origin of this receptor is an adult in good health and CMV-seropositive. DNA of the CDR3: TGTGCCAGCAGCCCCTGGGGGGGGCCCTCCCGCGAGCAGTACTTC. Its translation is CASSPWGGPSREQYF.